Presented here are 6 T cell receptor beta chains from one specimen sequenced in a study of cytotoxic CD8 clonotypes in ibrutinib-treated CLL. The assay was immunoSEQ multiplex PCR, and TCRdb's table has in-frame clones only and misses some. The table records about 69,000 clones, approximately 80% of them present only once. The sample here was PBMCs, taken at disease progression, from a patient treated with ibrutinib. The origin of the receptors is a human donor with chronic lymphocytic leukemia.

V and J are TRBV5-1 and TRBJ2-1; D unclear. V dropped 5 bases and J dropped 2 bases, with 5 bases sitting between them. From germline, CDR1 is SGHRS and CDR2 YFSETQ. The CDR3 totals 12 residues. CDR3 DNA: TGCGCCAGCAGAAAGCCCTACAATGAGCAGTTCTTC. Protein sequence: CASRKPYNEQFF.

This clone came up a few times. This rearrangement joins TRBV30 to TRBJ2-1; D is undetermined. Trimming cost V 2 bases and J 9 bases, with 11 bases left between them. Germline loops: CDR1 GTSNPN, CDR2 SVGIG (reference sequence). CDR3 size: 12 residues. The CDR3 loop reads CAWSWRSGEQFF. CDR3 nucleotide sequence: TGTGCCTGGAGTTGGCGGTCGGGTGAGCAGTTCTTC.

The V and J genes are TRBV4-1 and TRBJ1-2; D uncertain. The germline V gene encodes CDR1 MGHRA and CDR2 YSYEKL. The CDR3 is made up of 15 amino acids. Deletions cut 2 bases from V and 1 base from J, with 11 bases between. CDR3 region: CASSQFFHVNYGYTF. Written as DNA, the CDR3 is TGCGCCAGCAGCCAATTTTTCCATGTTAACTATGGCTACACCTTC.

J is TRBJ1-1 and V is TRBV6-1; D is uncertain. The CDR3 has 13 amino acids. Germline lookup yields CDR1 MNHNS and CDR2 SASEGT. Trimming cost V 1 base and J 3 bases, with 6 bases left between them. For the CDR3, the DNA is TGTGCCAGCAGTGAAGGGCGGGACACTGAAGCTTTCTTT. Residues: CASSEGRDTEAFF.

The genes are TRBV5-6 and TRBJ1-1; D is perhaps TRBD1 (5 bases). The CDR3 contains 15 residues. The V gene's germline CDR1 is SGHDT and CDR2 YYEEEE. V shed 2 bases and J shed 5 bases, with 16 bases lying between them. The chain's CDR3 is CASSFRIDSYTEAFF. The CDR3 DNA reads as TGTGCCAGCAGCTTCCGCATTGACAGTTATACTGAAGCTTTCTTT.

The CDR3 region has the DNA TGCGCCAGCAGCCTCCGGGACAGACCCACAGATACGCAGTATTTT. Residues: CASSLRDRPTDTQYF. This chain links TRBV4-1 with TRBJ2-3, with 7 positions matching TRBD1. Germline CDR1 MGHRA, CDR2 YSYEKL. CDR3 length equals 15 residues. V trimming: 4 bases; J trimming: 2 bases; junction bases outside the gene matches: 6.